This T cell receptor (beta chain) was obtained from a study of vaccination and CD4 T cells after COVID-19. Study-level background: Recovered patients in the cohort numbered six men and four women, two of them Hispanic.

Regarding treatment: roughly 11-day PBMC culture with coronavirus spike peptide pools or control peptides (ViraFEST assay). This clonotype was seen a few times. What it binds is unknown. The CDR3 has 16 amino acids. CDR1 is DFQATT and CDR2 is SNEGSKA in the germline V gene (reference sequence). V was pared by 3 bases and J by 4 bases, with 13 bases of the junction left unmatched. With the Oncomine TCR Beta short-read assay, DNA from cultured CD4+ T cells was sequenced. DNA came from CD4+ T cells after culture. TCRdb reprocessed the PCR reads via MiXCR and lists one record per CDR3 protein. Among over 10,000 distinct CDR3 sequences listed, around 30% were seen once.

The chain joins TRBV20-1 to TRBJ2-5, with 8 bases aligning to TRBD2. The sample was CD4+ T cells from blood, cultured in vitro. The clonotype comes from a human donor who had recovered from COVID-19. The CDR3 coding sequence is TGCAGTGCTAGCAGCGGGGGACTAGTAGGGCCAGAGACCCAGTACTTC. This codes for CSASSGGLVGPETQYF.